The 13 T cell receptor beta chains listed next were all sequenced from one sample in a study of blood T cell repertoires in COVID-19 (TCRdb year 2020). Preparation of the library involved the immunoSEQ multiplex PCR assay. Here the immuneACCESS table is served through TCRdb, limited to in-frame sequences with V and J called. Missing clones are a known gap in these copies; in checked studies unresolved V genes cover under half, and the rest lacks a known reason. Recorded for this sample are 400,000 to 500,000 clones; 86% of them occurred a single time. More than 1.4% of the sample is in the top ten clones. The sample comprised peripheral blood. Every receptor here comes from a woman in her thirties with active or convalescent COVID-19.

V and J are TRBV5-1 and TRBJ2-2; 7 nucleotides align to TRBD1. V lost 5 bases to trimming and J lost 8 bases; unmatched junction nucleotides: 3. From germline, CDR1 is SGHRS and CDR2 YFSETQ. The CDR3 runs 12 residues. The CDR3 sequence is CASRRGPGELFF. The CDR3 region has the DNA TGCGCCAGCAGGAGGGGGCCGGGGGAGCTGTTTTTT.

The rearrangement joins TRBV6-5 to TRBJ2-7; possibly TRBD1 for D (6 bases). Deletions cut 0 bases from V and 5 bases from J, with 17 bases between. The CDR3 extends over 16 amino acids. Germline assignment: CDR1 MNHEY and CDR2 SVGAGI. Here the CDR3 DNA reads TGTGCCAGCAGTTACTCGACCACAGGGTTTTTACACGAGCAGTACTTC. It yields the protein CASSYSTTGFLHEQYF.

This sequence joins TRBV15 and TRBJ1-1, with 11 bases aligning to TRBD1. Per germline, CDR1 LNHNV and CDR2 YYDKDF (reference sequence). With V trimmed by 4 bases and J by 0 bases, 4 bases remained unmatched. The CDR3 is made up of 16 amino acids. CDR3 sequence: CATSNRTGGLNTEAFF. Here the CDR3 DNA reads TGTGCCACCAGCAATCGGACAGGGGGCTTGAACACTGAAGCTTTCTTT.

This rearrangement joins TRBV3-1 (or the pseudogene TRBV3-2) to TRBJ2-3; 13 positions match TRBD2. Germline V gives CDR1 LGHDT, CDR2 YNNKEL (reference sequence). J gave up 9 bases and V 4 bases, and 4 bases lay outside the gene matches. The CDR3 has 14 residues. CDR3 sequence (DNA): TGTGCCAGCAGCCTAACGGGACTAGCGGGAACGCAGTATTTT. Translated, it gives CASSLTGLAGTQYF.

CDR3 coding DNA: TGTGCCAGCAGTGAATCGGCCTGGAGCTACGAGCAGTACTTC. Protein product: CASSESAWSYEQYF. The V and J genes are TRBV6-1 and TRBJ2-7; D ambiguous. V was clipped by 2 bases and J by 3 bases, with 11 bases between them. The CDR3 has 14 residues. Per germline, CDR1 MNHNS and CDR2 SASEGT.

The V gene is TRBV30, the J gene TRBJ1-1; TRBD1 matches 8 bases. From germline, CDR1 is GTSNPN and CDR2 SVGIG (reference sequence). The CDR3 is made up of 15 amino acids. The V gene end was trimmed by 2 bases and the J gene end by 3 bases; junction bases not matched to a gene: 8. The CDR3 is CAWSPGGNVDTEAFF. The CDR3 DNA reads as TGTGCCTGGAGTCCAGGGGGCAATGTGGACACTGAAGCTTTCTTT.

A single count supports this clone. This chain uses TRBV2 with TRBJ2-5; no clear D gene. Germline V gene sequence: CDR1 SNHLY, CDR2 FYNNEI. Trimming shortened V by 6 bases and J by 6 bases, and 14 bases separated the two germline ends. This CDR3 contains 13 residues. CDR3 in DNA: TGTGCCAGCAGGACTTCAGAAAGAAAGACCCAGTACTTC. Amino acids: CASRTSERKTQYF. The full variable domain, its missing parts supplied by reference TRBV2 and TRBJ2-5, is EPEVTQTPSHQVTQMGQEVILRCVPISNHLYFYWYRQILGQKVEFLVSFYNNEISEKSEIFDDQFSVERPDGSNFTLKIRSTKLEDSAMYFCASRTSERKTQYFGPGTRLLVL.

CDR3 sequence: CASSRTVYGYTF. The CDR3 DNA sequence: TGTGCCAGTAGTCGGACTGTCTATGGCTACACCTTC. The V call is TRBV19, the J call TRBJ1-2; D remains ambiguous. Deletions cut 5 bases from V and 4 bases from J, with 8 bases between. This CDR3 has 12 amino acids. Germline V CDR1 and CDR2: LNHDA, SQIVND (reference sequence).

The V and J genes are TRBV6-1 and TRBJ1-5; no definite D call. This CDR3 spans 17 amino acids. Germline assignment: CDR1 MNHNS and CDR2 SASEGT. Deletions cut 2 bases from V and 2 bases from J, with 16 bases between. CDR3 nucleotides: TGTGCCAGCAGTGAACAAGGATCCCGAGCGGGCAATCAGCCCCAGCATTTT. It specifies CASSEQGSRAGNQPQHF.

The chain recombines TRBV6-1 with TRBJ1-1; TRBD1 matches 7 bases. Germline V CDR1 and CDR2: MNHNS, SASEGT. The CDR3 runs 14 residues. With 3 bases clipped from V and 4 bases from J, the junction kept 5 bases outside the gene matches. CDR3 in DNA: TGTGCCAGCAGTGAGCAGGGGGAGATCACTGAAGCTTTCTTT. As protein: CASSEQGEITEAFF.

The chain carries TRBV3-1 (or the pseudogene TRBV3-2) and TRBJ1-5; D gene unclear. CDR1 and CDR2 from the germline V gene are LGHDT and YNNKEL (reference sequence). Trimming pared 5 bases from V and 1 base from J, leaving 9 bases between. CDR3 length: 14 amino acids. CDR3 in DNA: TGTGCCAGCAGCTTTCACACCAGCAATCAGCCCCAGCATTTT. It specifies CASSFHTSNQPQHF.

As DNA, the CDR3 is TGCGCCAGCAGACGAACAGGGGCCGTCACTGAAGCTTTCTTT. It encodes CASRRTGAVTEAFF. This chain joins TRBV4-1 and TRBJ1-1; 7 bases match TRBD1. Unmatched junction bases numbered 8, after V lost 6 bases and J lost 4 bases. In germline, CDR1 is MGHRA, CDR2 YSYEKL. CDR3 length equals 14 residues.

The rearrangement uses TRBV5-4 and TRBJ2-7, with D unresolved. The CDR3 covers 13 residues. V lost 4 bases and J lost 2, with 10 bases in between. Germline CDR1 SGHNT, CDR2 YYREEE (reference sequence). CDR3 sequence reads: CASSQPPAYEQYF. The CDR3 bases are TGTGCCAGCAGCCAACCCCCGGCCTACGAGCAGTACTTC. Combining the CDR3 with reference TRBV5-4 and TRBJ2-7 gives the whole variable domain ETGVTQSPTHLIKTRGQQVTLRCSSQSGHNTVSWYQQALGQGPQFIFQYYREEENGRGNFPPRFSGLQFPNYSSELNVNALELDDSALYLCASSQPPAYEQYFGPGTRLTVT.